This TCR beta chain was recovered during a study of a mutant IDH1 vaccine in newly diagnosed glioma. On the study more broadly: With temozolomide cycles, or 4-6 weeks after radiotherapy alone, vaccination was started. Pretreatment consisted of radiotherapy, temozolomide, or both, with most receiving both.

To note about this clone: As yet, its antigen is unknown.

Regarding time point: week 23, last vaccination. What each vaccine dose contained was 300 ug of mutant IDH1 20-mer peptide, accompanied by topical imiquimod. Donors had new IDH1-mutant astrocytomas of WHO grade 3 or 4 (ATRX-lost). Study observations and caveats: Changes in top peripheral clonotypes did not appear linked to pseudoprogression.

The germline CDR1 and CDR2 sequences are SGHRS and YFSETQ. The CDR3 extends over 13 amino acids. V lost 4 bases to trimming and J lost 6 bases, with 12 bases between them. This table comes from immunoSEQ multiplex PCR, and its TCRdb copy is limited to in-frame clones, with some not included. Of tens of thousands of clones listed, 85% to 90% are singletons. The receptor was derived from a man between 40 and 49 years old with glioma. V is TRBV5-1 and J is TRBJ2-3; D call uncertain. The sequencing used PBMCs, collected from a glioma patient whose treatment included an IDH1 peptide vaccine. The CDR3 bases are TGCGCCAGCAGCCTGCCAGAGTCCGATACGCAGTATTTT. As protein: CASSLPESDTQYF.